This passage covers 26 T cell receptor beta chains from one sample sequenced in a study of blood T cell repertoires in COVID-19. Sequencing used immunoSEQ multiplex PCR; TCRdb keeps in-frame clones, though not all of them. The sample shows fewer than 250,000 clones, around 85% of them seen only once. The sample was peripheral blood. The source is a young man with acute or convalescent COVID-19.

V usage is TRBV5-6 and J usage is TRBJ2-5; D may be TRBD1 (6 bases). This CDR3 has 13 amino acids. V gave up 1 base and J gave up 3 bases, with 7 bases separating them. Per germline, CDR1 SGHDT and CDR2 YYEEEE. The CDR3 region has the DNA TGTGCCAGCAGCTTGAAGGGGGAAGAGACCCAGTACTTC. It encodes CASSLKGEETQYF.

The chain recombines TRBV19 with TRBJ1-5; D possibly corresponds to TRBD1 (6 bases). This CDR3 spans 16 amino acids. Trimming took 2 bases from V and 3 from J, leaving 14 bases between them. The germline V gene has CDR1 LNHDA and CDR2 SQIVND (reference sequence). The CDR3 DNA sequence: TGTGCCAGTAGTATACGGGGACAAGGCTTCAATCAGCCCCAGCATTTT. It specifies CASSIRGQGFNQPQHF.

CDR3 DNA sequence: TGTGCCTGGAGTGCGAGGACAGTAAGTGGCACTGAAGCTTTCTTT. It yields the protein CAWSARTVSGTEAFF. The chain carries TRBV30 and TRBJ1-1, with D tentatively TRBD1 (6 bases). Trimming left V 1 base short and J 4 bases short, with 16 bases between. CDR3 length: 15 residues. Per germline, CDR1 GTSNPN and CDR2 SVGIG (reference sequence).

The chain carries TRBV5-1 and TRBJ1-1; TRBD1 agrees at 7 bases. The germline V gene encodes CDR1 SGHRS and CDR2 YFSETQ. Trimming cost V 3 bases and J 0 bases; bases outside gene matches: 11. CDR3 length equals 17 residues. CDR3 nucleotides: TGCGCCAGCAGCTCTCCTACAGGGGCGCTTTTGAACACTGAAGCTTTCTTT. Its translation: CASSSPTGALLNTEAFF.

The V and J genes are TRBV5-4 and TRBJ2-1, with TRBD1 matching 7 bases. This CDR3 comprises 15 residues. After removal of 0 bases from V and 4 bases from J, the junction contained 4 bases not matched to a gene. Germline CDR1 reads SGHNT; CDR2 reads YYREEE (reference sequence). CDR3 amino acids: CASSLDRGSYNEQFF. The CDR3 DNA sequence: TGTGCCAGCAGCTTGGACAGGGGATCATACAATGAGCAGTTCTTC.

The J gene is TRBJ1-2, the V gene TRBV18, with TRBD1 identical over 7 bases. From germline, CDR1 is KGHSH and CDR2 LQKENI. V lost 0 bases, J lost 4 bases, and 8 bases stayed unmatched. The CDR3 has 16 amino acids. CDR3 sequence reads: CASSPPSAGGGYGYTF. The CDR3 DNA reads as TGTGCCAGCTCACCACCATCGGCAGGGGGTGGCTATGGCTACACCTTC.

The genes are TRBV2 and TRBJ1-5, with 8 bases fitting TRBD1. The CDR3 runs to 16 residues. CDR1 and CDR2 from the germline V gene are SNHLY and FYNNEI. Losses at the gene ends were 6 bases for V and 1 base for J; bases not matched to a gene: 8. The CDR3, as DNA: TGTGCCAGCAGCCCACGGACAGGGCAGAGCAATCAGCCCCAGCATTTT. This encodes CASSPRTGQSNQPQHF. Complete variable domain (other parts from reference TRBV2 and TRBJ1-5): EPEVTQTPSHQVTQMGQEVILRCVPISNHLYFYWYRQILGQKVEFLVSFYNNEISEKSEIFDDQFSVERPDGSNFTLKIRSTKLEDSAMYFCASSPRTGQSNQPQHFGDGTRLSIL.

The chain is built from TRBV28 and TRBJ2-2; D is possibly TRBD2 (5 bases). This CDR3 has 17 amino acids. Germline values: CDR1 MDHEN, CDR2 SYDVKM. Deletions cut 2 bases from V and 0 bases from J, with 13 bases between. CDR3 in DNA: TGTGCCAGCAGTTTAGGTAGGCAGAGGGCGAACACCGGGGAGCTGTTTTTT. It codes for CASSLGRQRANTGELFF.

The CDR3 is CASGTDYGYTF. In DNA, the CDR3 is TGTGCCAGCGGGACAGACTATGGCTACACCTTC. The chain has TRBV6-6 and TRBJ1-2; TRBD1 aligns across 7 bases. CDR1 and CDR2 (germline): MNHNY, SVGAGI (reference sequence). V dropped 8 bases and J dropped 3; count of bases not matched to a gene: 0. This CDR3 has 11 amino acids.

The V gene is TRBV18, the J gene TRBJ1-2; D gene unclear. Trimming left V 3 bases short and J 2 bases short, with 13 bases between. The CDR3 extends over 15 amino acids. Germline assignment: CDR1 KGHSH and CDR2 LQKENI. DNA of the CDR3: TGTGCCAGCTCACCGCTCGACTCGTCGAACTATGGCTACACCTTC. Amino acids: CASSPLDSSNYGYTF.

This clone came up a few times. An end of the junction does not agree with germline; a read error may underlie this. The genes are TRBV7-7 and TRBJ1-5; D remains unclear. The CDR3 is 13 residues long. CDR1 is SSHAT and CDR2 is FNYEAQ in the germline V gene (reference sequence). The CDR3 sequence: CASSDGINQPQHF. The CDR3 coding sequence is TGTGCTAGCAGCGACGGGATCAATCAGCCCCAGCATTTT.

The count of this clone is one. V usage is TRBV9 and J usage is TRBJ1-2; 7 nucleotides align to TRBD1. Per germline, CDR1 SGDLS and CDR2 YYNGEE. This CDR3 comprises 15 residues. The J segment lost 2 bases and the V segment lost 0 bases, leaving 4 bases of the junction unmatched. CDR3 residues: CASSVEDRMNYGYTF. CDR3 DNA: TGTGCCAGCAGCGTAGAGGACAGGATGAACTATGGCTACACCTTC.

The chain combines TRBV10-3 with TRBJ2-1; TRBD1 matches at 8 bases. The CDR3 extends over 15 amino acids. Germline V gives CDR1 ENHRY, CDR2 SYGVKD. The V segment lost 3 bases and the J segment 7 bases; nucleotides outside the gene matches: 8. CDR3 residues: CAISDYDRGRNEQFF. Here the CDR3 DNA reads TGTGCCATCAGTGACTATGACAGGGGTCGGAATGAGCAGTTCTTC.

This clone was seen only once. The chain combines TRBV12-3 or TRBV12-4 with TRBJ1-1; unclear D gene. CDR3 size: 12 residues. V lost 8 bases, J lost 3 bases, and 10 bases lay in between. The DNA of the CDR3 is TGTGCCAGCTCCTACGGGTACACTGAAGCTTTCTTT. Its translation is CASSYGYTEAFF.

The chain employs TRBV14 and TRBJ2-5; maybe TRBD1 (5 bases). The V end was cut by 1 base, the J end by 2 bases, with 11 bases between. CDR1 and CDR2 (germline): SGHDN, FVKESK. The CDR3 has 15 amino acids. The CDR3 bases are TGTGCCAGCAGCCAAGGGCTGGGGCGACAAGAGACCCAGTACTTC. It encodes CASSQGLGRQETQYF.

V is TRBV2 and J is TRBJ1-1; D call uncertain. The CDR3 sequence is 13 residues long. Trimming took off 8 bases at V and 1 base at J, with 11 bases between the two ends. Germline values: CDR1 SNHLY, CDR2 FYNNEI. The DNA for the CDR3 is TGTGCCAGCTGGGGAGCCCGGAACACTGAAGCTTTCTTT. It is translated as CASWGARNTEAFF.

The rearrangement links TRBV11-2 to TRBJ1-2; 9 bases map to TRBD1. The CDR3 has 16 residues. Germline lookup yields CDR1 SGHAT and CDR2 FQNNGV. Unmatched junction bases numbered 13, after V lost 4 bases and J lost 7 bases. CDR3 amino acids: CASSYLNRDRAAGYTF. The CDR3 DNA reads as TGTGCCAGCAGCTATCTAAACCGGGACAGGGCGGCTGGCTACACCTTC.

CDR3 sequence (DNA): TGCGCCAGCAGACTCCCCCCTGGACAGAACACAGATACGCAGTATTTT. It codes for CASRLPPGQNTDTQYF. The chain joins TRBV5-1 to TRBJ2-3; D is perhaps TRBD1 (6 bases). The CDR3 is 16 residues long. CDR1 is SGHRS and CDR2 is YFSETQ in the germline V gene. The V end was cut by 5 bases, the J end by 2 bases, with 18 bases between.

This chain joins TRBV6-2 or TRBV6-3 and TRBJ1-5; D call uncertain. Between the trimmed V and J ends, which lost 4 bases and 4 bases, there was a span of 5 bases. CDR3 length: 12 residues. Germline CDR1 MNHEY, CDR2 SVGEGT. This CDR3 is CASSFGNQPQHF. The CDR3 bases are TGTGCCAGCAGTTTCGGTAATCAGCCCCAGCATTTT.

Concerning this clone: Given a much more abundant clone one base away, this may be a read error. This chain joins TRBV5-8 and TRBJ2-7, with D tentatively TRBD2 (5 bases). Trimming removed 5 bases at V and 2 bases at J, with 14 bases between. The CDR3 length is 14 residues. The germline CDR1 and CDR2 sequences are SGHTS and YDEGEE. CDR3 region: CASRYLVGAYEQYF. The CDR3 bases are TGTGCCAGCAGGTACCTAGTGGGAGCCTACGAGCAGTACTTC.

The CDR3 spells CASSVSGNSGNTIYF. In nucleotides, the CDR3 is TGCGCCAGCAGCGTTTCAGGGAACTCTGGAAACACCATATATTTT. The gene calls are TRBV5-1 and TRBJ1-3; D may be TRBD1 (5 bases). V was pared by 4 bases and J by 0 bases, with 11 bases between. CDR1 is SGHRS, CDR2 YFSETQ, per germline. This CDR3 region has 15 residues.

The gene calls are TRBV6-1 and TRBJ1-6; 7 positions match TRBD1. The germline CDR1 and CDR2 sequences are MNHNS and SASEGT. This CDR3 is 14 amino acids long. J was trimmed by 6 bases and V by 6 bases; bases with no gene match: 5. In nucleotides, the CDR3 is TGTGCCAGCAGGTCACAGGGGACTAATTCACCCCTCCACTTT. The encoded protein is CASRSQGTNSPLHF.

V is TRBV27 and J is TRBJ2-3, with a weak D call TRBD1 (5 bases). Trimming left V 3 bases short and J 3 bases short, with 10 bases between. Germline V gives CDR1 MNHEY, CDR2 SMNVEV (reference sequence). The CDR3 totals 14 residues. The CDR3 reads CASSFRGLTDTQYF. CDR3 sequence (DNA): TGTGCCAGCAGTTTTAGGGGTTTGACAGATACGCAGTATTTT.

V usage is TRBV5-5 and J usage is TRBJ1-2; perhaps TRBD1 as D (6 bases). Trimming pared 4 bases from V and 1 base from J, leaving 17 bases between. The CDR3 has 16 amino acids. Germline V gene lookup returns CDR1 SGHKS and CDR2 YYEKEE (reference sequence). DNA of the CDR3: TGTGCCAGCAGCCGACGACAGGCTACCATTAACTATGGCTACACCTTC. Translation: CASSRRQATINYGYTF.

V gene TRBV2 combines with J gene TRBJ2-1; possibly TRBD2 for D (5 bases). Germline assignment: CDR1 SNHLY and CDR2 FYNNEI. The CDR3 is 16 amino acids. V was pared by 3 bases and J by 9 bases, with 21 bases between. The CDR3 loop is CASSELAVVLITEQFF. CDR3 coding DNA: TGTGCCAGCAGTGAGCTAGCCGTAGTCCTCATTACTGAGCAGTTCTTC.

This rearrangement joins TRBV11-2 to TRBJ2-2, with a possible D match to TRBD2 (6 bases). V was trimmed by 4 bases and J by 4 bases, leaving 10 bases between them. Per germline, CDR1 SGHAT and CDR2 FQNNGV. The CDR3 has 14 residues. The CDR3 DNA reads TGTGCCAGCAGCTCCCTTAGCGGCACCGGGGAGCTGTTTTTT. It encodes CASSSLSGTGELFF.